The present T cell receptor (beta chain) was sequenced within a study of blood T cell repertoires in COVID-19. Study as a whole: Samples representing acute and convalescent COVID-19 were sourced from the United States, Italy and Spain. From T cells, B-cell-depleted T cells, or PBMCs came the material, which was cDNA or gDNA.

Trimming removed 0 bases from V and 1 base from J, with 15 bases in between. CDR1 is LGHDT, CDR2 YNNKEL, per germline (reference sequence). The length of the CDR3 is 17 residues. Per the study methods: The authors estimated nucleated cell counts from reference gene primer amplification. The table came from immunoSEQ multiplex PCR; TCRdb's copy has only in-frame clones and leaves some out. Clonal size and the V and J genes are those of that table, whereas D and trimming came from the DNA. Of roughly 36,000 clones listed, roughly 85% are singletons. Sequenced sample: peripheral blood. This clonotype originated in a man aged 55 to 69 with active COVID-19. This chain links TRBV3-1 (or the pseudogene TRBV3-2) with TRBJ1-1; D ambiguous. CDR3 region: CASSQEKRARWNTEAFF. The CDR3 bases are TGTGCCAGCAGCCAAGAGAAGAGGGCTAGGTGGAACACTGAAGCTTTCTTT.